The 18 T cell receptor beta chains given below trace back to one sample, sequenced in a study of CD8 T cells in Susac syndrome (dated by TCRdb to the late 2010s). Libraries came from the immunoSEQ multiplex PCR assay. RNA was extracted with the RNeasy kit and about 0.5 to 1 ug was reverse transcribed using random hexamers. TCRdb redid the processing of the public reads, applying fastp at Q25 and MiXCR, and retained in-frame beta chains. When rows share a CDR3 protein, they turn into one entry using the most common DNA and genes. Across this sample there are 20,000 to 25,000 distinct CDR3 sequences, with 85% to 95% seen only once. The ten largest clones represent about 0.27% of the sample. Input material: CD8+ T cells from PBMCs. Receptor source: a human donor in good health.

The rearrangement links TRBV7-9 to TRBJ2-1; D possibly uses TRBD1 or TRBD2 (6 bases each). This CDR3 is built from 12 residues. Per germline, CDR1 SEHNR and CDR2 FQNEAQ (reference sequence). V was pared by 5 bases and J by 8 bases, with 10 bases between. The CDR3 reads CASSPGGYEQFF. In nucleotides, the CDR3 is TGTGCCAGCAGCCCCGGGGGCTATGAGCAGTTCTTC.

The V gene is TRBV27, the J gene TRBJ1-3; D remains ambiguous. V lost 2 bases and J lost 0, with 11 bases in between. Looked up from germline, CDR1 is MNHEY and CDR2 is SMNVEV (reference sequence). CDR3 length: 16 residues. The CDR3 nucleotides read TGTGCCAGCAGTTTAAAGGCCCCGTTCTCTGGAAACACCATATATTTT. Encoded protein: CASSLKAPFSGNTIYF.

The chain combines TRBV19 with TRBJ1-3, with D hard to call. V was shortened by 8 bases and J by 0 bases, with 11 bases between the two germline ends. Per germline, CDR1 LNHDA and CDR2 SQIVND (reference sequence). CDR3 length: 14 residues. The CDR3 DNA is TGTGCCAGTGGAACCGTATACTCTGGAAACACCATATATTTT. Protein sequence: CASGTVYSGNTIYF.

This chain connects TRBV20-1 to TRBJ2-1, with D uncertain. CDR3 length equals 15 residues. Trimming left V 0 bases short and J 0 bases short, with 9 bases between. Germline CDR1 and CDR2: DFQATT and SNEGSKA (reference sequence). CDR3 sequence: CSARDTGSSYNEQFF. Here the CDR3 DNA reads TGCAGTGCTAGAGATACGGGCAGCTCCTACAATGAGCAGTTCTTC.

The chain carries TRBV2 and TRBJ2-7; D gene uncertain. The CDR3 is made up of 13 amino acids. V shed 7 bases and J shed 2 bases, with 12 bases lying between them. The germline CDR1 and CDR2 sequences are SNHLY and FYNNEI. The CDR3 is CASTPPEPYEQYF. The CDR3 nucleotides are TGTGCCAGCACCCCGCCCGAACCCTACGAGCAGTACTTC.

This chain joins TRBV27 and TRBJ2-7, with D possibly TRBD2 on 6 matching bases. This CDR3 is 14 amino acids long. V lost 2 bases and J 3 bases, leaving 11 bases between the germline ends. Germline CDR1 and CDR2: MNHEY and SMNVEV (reference sequence). CDR3 protein: CASSLIAANYEQYF. DNA of the CDR3: TGTGCCAGCAGTTTAATAGCGGCCAACTACGAGCAGTACTTC.

The chain links TRBV12-3 or TRBV12-4 to TRBJ1-1; D may be TRBD1 (5 bases). V was cut by 7 bases and J by 4 bases, with 7 bases left in between. The CDR3 sequence is 11 residues long. This chain's CDR3 is CASTRGTEAFF. The CDR3 DNA follows: TGTGCCAGCACTAGGGGCACTGAAGCTTTCTTT.

A single count supports this clonotype. The V gene is TRBV19, the J gene TRBJ2-7; tentative D call: TRBD2 (5 bases). Germline CDR1 LNHDA, CDR2 SQIVND (reference sequence). The CDR3 has 14 residues. The V end was cut by 7 bases, the J end by 6 bases, with 19 bases between. This CDR3 reads CASKEWELSGEQYF. CDR3 in DNA: TGTGCCAGTAAGGAGTGGGAGTTATCCGGCGAGCAGTACTTC.

The J gene is TRBJ2-2, the V gene TRBV6-4; D uncertain. V was cut by 2 bases and J by 3 bases, with 4 bases left in between. The CDR3 loop spans 13 amino acids. Germline CDR1 reads MRHNA; CDR2 reads SNTAGT. CDR3 loop: CASSDGDTGELFF. The CDR3 DNA reads TGTGCCAGCAGTGACGGGGACACCGGGGAGCTGTTTTTT.

This chain connects TRBV6-1 to TRBJ2-7; D call uncertain. CDR1 is MNHNS and CDR2 is SASEGT in the germline V gene. Between the trimmed V and J ends, which lost 2 bases and 4 bases, there was a span of 12 bases. CDR3 length: 14 amino acids. For the CDR3, the DNA is TGTGCCAGCAGTGAATACCAGGCCCGGTACGAGCAGTACTTC. Protein sequence: CASSEYQARYEQYF.

This chain links TRBV12-3 or TRBV12-4 with TRBJ1-1; D ambiguous. This CDR3 is 13 amino acids long. With 3 bases removed from V and 3 bases from J, the gap between germline ends came to 8 bases. This chain's CDR3 is CASSLKRDTEAFF. CDR3 in DNA: TGTGCCAGCAGTTTGAAAAGGGACACTGAAGCTTTCTTT.

This clonotype has only one observation. The rearrangement joins TRBV2 to TRBJ1-1; D gene ambiguous. Germline assignment: CDR1 SNHLY and CDR2 FYNNEI. CDR3 length equals 13 residues. V gave up 8 bases and J gave up 0 bases, with 10 bases separating them. The CDR3 DNA reads as TGTGCCAGCCTTTTCTCCATGAACACTGAAGCTTTCTTT. Its protein is CASLFSMNTEAFF. Full variable domain (remainder filled in from reference TRBV2 and TRBJ1-1): EPEVTQTPSHQVTQMGQEVILRCVPISNHLYFYWYRQILGQKVEFLVSFYNNEISEKSEIFDDQFSVERPDGSNFTLKIRSTKLEDSAMYFCASLFSMNTEAFFGQGTRLTVV.

The CDR3 is CASSGGTGAGNTIYF. The CDR3 coding sequence is TGTGCCAGCAGTGGGGGGACAGGGGCTGGAAACACCATATATTTT. This rearrangement joins TRBV2 to TRBJ1-3; 10 bases match TRBD1. Germline values: CDR1 SNHLY, CDR2 FYNNEI. The CDR3 is made up of 15 amino acids. The V segment lost 4 bases and the J segment 2 bases; nucleotides outside the gene matches: 2.

CDR3 in DNA: TGTGCCAGCAGTTTAGGATTCAATGAGCAGTTCTTC. Protein sequence: CASSLGFNEQFF. V usage is TRBV12-3 or TRBV12-4 and J usage is TRBJ2-1; D is ambiguous. Between the trimmed V and J ends, which lost 1 base and 6 bases, there was a span of 4 bases. This CDR3 comprises 12 residues.

The chain is built from TRBV27 and TRBJ2-4; D is ambiguous. Germline V gives CDR1 MNHEY, CDR2 SMNVEV (reference sequence). The CDR3 spans 13 residues. Trimming took off 2 bases at V and 8 bases at J, with 10 bases between the two ends. CDR3 protein: CASSLMMNDIQYF. CDR3 nucleotide sequence: TGTGCCAGCAGTTTAATGATGAATGACATTCAGTACTTC.

J is TRBJ1-3 and V is TRBV6-5; TRBD1 agrees at 12 bases. The V and J ends lost 7 bases and 5 bases, in that order; junction bases with no gene match: 18. CDR1 and CDR2 from the germline V gene are MNHEY and SVGAGI. This CDR3 spans 19 amino acids. This CDR3 reads CASIYLRDRGRVQRNTIYF. The CDR3 region has the DNA TGTGCCAGCATTTATCTAAGGGACAGGGGGCGCGTTCAGCGAAACACCATATATTTT.

CDR3 DNA: TGTGCCAGAGACAGGGGAGACCTATACGAGCAGTACTTC. Protein sequence: CARDRGDLYEQYF. J is TRBJ2-7 and V is TRBV21-1; the table's D call, TRBD1, has no DNA check behind it. TRBV21-1 is reported as a pseudogene. The CDR3 consists of 13 residues.

The genes are TRBV4-3 and TRBJ2-1; D might be TRBD2 (6 bases). The length of the CDR3 is 17 residues. V lost 0 bases and J lost 3, with 15 bases in between. Germline V gives CDR1 LGHNA, CDR2 YSLEER. The CDR3 loop is CASSQDGGAGLYNEQFF. CDR3 DNA sequence: TGCGCCAGCAGCCAAGATGGAGGGGCGGGACTCTACAATGAGCAGTTCTTC.